The 5 T cell receptor beta chains below all came from one sample that was sequenced in a study of identical twins. Each CDR3 protein is one row after TCRdb ran MiXCR on the 5' RACE reads. This sample has under 300,000 distinct CDR3 sequences; 9.5% to 15% occur once, and the top ten carry about 4%. Separately, the same data were catalogued under a study of yellow fever vaccine responses in identical twins.

Sequencing was done on a sample of memory (CD45RO+) T cells sorted from blood. These receptors all come from a young woman in good health.

This clonotype was detected only a few times. The chain recombines TRBV11-1 with TRBJ1-2; D is uncertain. Trimming left V 5 bases short and J 1 base short, with 17 bases between. The CDR3 is 16 residues long. Germline V gene lookup returns CDR1 SGHAT and CDR2 FQDESV (reference sequence). DNA of the CDR3: TGTGCCAGCAGCCCAATATCGTCCGGCGGTAACTATGGCTACACCTTC. Translation: CASSPISSGGNYGYTF.

This clonotype was seen at least ten times. The CDR3 DNA sequence: TGTGCCAGCAGCGCTGGACCCACGACTAGCTCCAATCAGCCCCAGCATTTT. Translation gives CASSAGPTTSSNQPQHF. This chain joins TRBV9 and TRBJ1-5, with D hard to call. V was cut by 3 bases and J by 3 bases, with 19 bases left in between. The germline gives CDR1 SGDLS, CDR2 YYNGEE. The CDR3 loop spans 17 amino acids.

This clonotype was picked up a small number of times. The rearrangement uses TRBV20-1 and TRBJ1-1, with unresolved D. Trimming took off 5 bases at V and 1 base at J, with 8 bases between the two ends. Germline values: CDR1 DFQATT, CDR2 SNEGSKA (reference sequence). The CDR3 has 12 amino acids. CDR3 bases: TGCAGTGCTCAGCGCAGGAACACTGAAGCTTTCTTT. Translated, it gives CSAQRRNTEAFF.

This clonotype occurred many times. The chain links TRBV29-1 to TRBJ2-1; perhaps TRBD2 as D (7 bases). Germline assignment: CDR1 SQVTM and CDR2 ANQGSEA. This CDR3 has 11 residues. CDR3 nucleotides: TGCACCGGGGGGCTCGGTAATGAGCAGTTCTTC. Translation gives CTGGLGNEQFF.

This clonotype was detected only a few times. This sequence joins TRBV27 and TRBJ1-1; 7 bases map to TRBD1. CDR1 and CDR2 (germline): MNHEY, SMNVEV (reference sequence). The CDR3 is made up of 15 amino acids. V lost 4 bases and J lost 5; bases outside the gene matches: 10. This CDR3 is CASSYPRQGITEAFF. As DNA, the CDR3 is TGTGCCAGCAGTTACCCCCGACAGGGTATAACTGAAGCTTTCTTT.